A selection of T cell receptor beta chains follows, all from one sample in a study of siplizumab effects on memory and regulatory T cells. Data came from immunoSEQ multiplex PCR; TCRdb stores just in-frame clones and leaves some out. The table has 65,000 to 70,000 clones, over 80% seen once; the top ten hold under 2%. Sequenced material: Tregs sorted from blood. These receptors all stem from a human donor in good health. CDR3s include the opening cysteine and the closing phenylalanine or tryptophan. The D gene is left open where the match is weak. Clone size is given for some rows only: seen once, a few or many times, or a class if the clone is expanded.

D	V	size	J	CDR3	DNA
-	TRBV10-3	-	TRBJ1-2	CAITGNYGYTF	TGTGCCATCACAGGAAACTATGGCTACACCTTC
-	TRBV10-2	few	TRBJ1-5	CASQEGNQPQHF	TGCGCCAGCCAGGAGGGTAATCAGCCCCAGCATTTT
-	TRBV11-2	-	TRBJ2-5	CASSLQGYSIETQYF	TGTGCCAGCAGCTTACAAGGGTATTCGATAGAGACCCAGTACTTC
-	TRBV6-6	-	TRBJ2-6	CASSDGSGANVLTF	TGTGCCAGCAGCGACGGTTCTGGGGCCAACGTCCTGACTTTC
TRBD2	TRBV18	-	TRBJ2-7	CASSPGAGEINEQYF	TGTGCCAGCTCACCAGGAGCGGGAGAAATCAACGAGCAGTACTTC
TRBD1	TRBV5-4	-	TRBJ1-5	CASSLLDDRANQPQHF	TGTGCCAGCAGCCTCCTAGATGACAGGGCGAATCAGCCCCAGCATTTT
-	TRBV6-5	-	TRBJ1-5	CASSEAGAGNQPQHF	TGTGCCAGCAGCGAGGCCGGGGCCGGCAATCAGCCCCAGCATTTT
-	TRBV2	-	TRBJ2-1	CASESQAEGYNEQFF	TGTGCCAGCGAAAGTCAGGCAGAAGGCTACAATGAGCAGTTCTTC
-	TRBV6-1	-	TRBJ2-1	CASSEAPYEQFF	TGTGCCAGCAGTGAGGCCCCGTATGAGCAGTTCTTC
TRBD1	TRBV7-9	once	TRBJ1-2	CASSLTGQGEIGGYTF	TGTGCCAGCAGCTTAACCGGACAGGGAGAGATAGGAGGCTACACCTTC
-	TRBV19	-	TRBJ2-6	CASSIGPSGANVLTF	TGTGCCAGTAGTATAGGACCCTCTGGGGCCAACGTCCTGACTTTC
-	TRBV7-3	-	TRBJ1-4	CASTLPEKLFF	TGTGCCAGCACCTTACCCGAAAAACTGTTTTTT
TRBD1	TRBV5-6	-	TRBJ1-5	CASSTAPGGDQPQHF	TGTGCCAGCAGCACAGCCCCAGGGGGCGATCAGCCCCAGCATTTT
-	TRBV7-2	few	TRBJ1-6	CASSLATVSYNSPLHF	TGTGCCAGCAGCTTAGCTACGGTGTCCTATAATTCACCCCTCCACTTT
-	TRBV29-1	-	TRBJ2-1	CSAQFTNEQFF	TGCAGCGCCCAGTTTACCAATGAGCAGTTCTTC
TRBD2	TRBV28	-	TRBJ2-1	CASSLMASGSANEQFF	TGTGCCAGCAGTTTAATGGCTAGCGGGAGCGCCAATGAGCAGTTCTTC
-	TRBV29-1	-	TRBJ2-7	CSVDVYGDYGQYF	TGCAGCGTTGATGTGTACGGCGACTATGGGCAGTACTTC
-	TRBV6-6	-	TRBJ1-2	CASSPDRGYGYTF	TGTGCCAGCAGTCCCGACCGAGGTTATGGCTACACCTTC
-	TRBV7-2	-	TRBJ2-3	CASSPGTLADTQYF	TGTGCCAGCAGCCCCGGGACTCTGGCAGATACGCAGTATTTT
-	TRBV27	-	TRBJ1-5	CASSWDNYSNQPQHF	TGTGCCAGCAGTTGGGACAATTATAGCAATCAGCCCCAGCATTTT
-	TRBV25-1	-	TRBJ1-4	CASSERQGYEKLFF	TGTGCCAGCAGTGAGAGGCAGGGTTACGAAAAACTGTTTTTT
-	TRBV30	-	TRBJ2-7	CAWSVGRSDSHEQYF	TGTGCCTGGAGTGTGGGGCGGTCCGACTCACACGAGCAGTACTTC
-	TRBV14	-	TRBJ2-3	CASSQVRQGGTQYF	TGTGCCAGCAGCCAAGTACGACAGGGAGGCACGCAGTATTTT
-	TRBV19	-	TRBJ2-6	CASTPTRPGPNSGANVLTF	TGTGCCAGTACCCCAACCCGCCCGGGGCCGAACTCTGGGGCCAACGTCCTGACTTTC
-	TRBV5-4	once	TRBJ2-1	CASSDGPHNEQFF	TGTGCCAGCAGCGACGGGCCTCACAATGAGCAGTTCTTC
-	TRBV9	-	TRBJ1-5	CANSVDGHLNQPQHF	TGTGCCAACAGCGTAGATGGACACCTGAATCAGCCCCAGCATTTT
-	TRBV29-1	-	TRBJ2-7	CSVVFATYEQYF	TGCAGCGTGGTATTTGCTACCTACGAGCAGTACTTC
-	TRBV5-1	-	TRBJ2-3	CASSPTPADTQYF	TGCGCCAGCAGCCCTACGCCTGCAGATACGCAGTATTTT
-	TRBV21-1	-	TRBJ1-4	CASSKGSGQRSTNEKLFF	TGTGCCAGCAGCAAAGGGTCCGGGCAAAGAAGCACTAATGAAAAACTGTTTTTT
TRBD1	TRBV5-6	-	TRBJ1-4	CASKYTGATNEKLFF	TGTGCCAGCAAATATACAGGGGCGACGAATGAAAAACTGTTTTTT
TRBD2	TRBV18	-	TRBJ2-7	CASSHGRDHEQYF	TGTGCCAGCTCACACGGGAGGGACCACGAGCAGTACTTC
TRBD2	TRBV11-3	-	TRBJ2-1	CASSLGVLAGGPGNEQFF	TGTGCCAGCAGCTTAGGGGTACTAGCGGGAGGACCGGGGAATGAGCAGTTCTTC
TRBD2	TRBV19	-	TRBJ2-1	CASSPGTSGRLNEQFF	TGTGCCAGTAGTCCCGGGACTAGCGGGAGGCTTAATGAGCAGTTCTTC
TRBD2	TRBV7-3	-	TRBJ2-1	CASSSGGSSYNEQFF	TGTGCCAGCAGCTCGGGCGGGAGTTCCTACAATGAGCAGTTCTTC
TRBD1	TRBV10-3	-	TRBJ2-2	CAISESLGTGVNTGELFF	TGTGCCATCAGTGAGTCTTTAGGAACAGGGGTTAACACCGGGGAGCTGTTTTTT
TRBD2	TRBV5-1	-	TRBJ2-1	CASSSAGTSYNEQFF	TGCGCCAGCAGCTCTGCCGGGACTAGCTACAATGAGCAGTTCTTC
-	TRBV18	-	TRBJ1-1	CASSPPAGRVYEAFF	TGTGCCAGCTCACCACCAGCCGGGAGGGTCTATGAAGCTTTCTTT
-	TRBV7-2	-	TRBJ2-3	CASSLPGRSTDTQYF	TGTGCCAGCAGCCTACCGGGCCGTAGCACAGATACGCAGTATTTT
-	TRBV6-1	-	TRBJ1-6	CASSESWTHGTLLHF	TGTGCCAGCAGTGAATCCTGGACCCATGGGACTCTCCTCCACTTT
-	TRBV6-5	-	TRBJ1-1	CASSYSGIEAFF	TGTGCCAGCAGTTACTCGGGGATCGAGGCTTTCTTT
-	TRBV5-1	-	TRBJ2-3	CASSLVRTSTDTQYF	TGCGCCAGCAGCTTGGTACGGACCAGCACAGATACGCAGTATTTT
-	TRBV28	few	TRBJ1-1	CASSLLSRLGDTEAFF	TGTGCCAGCAGTTTATTAAGCAGACTCGGTGACACTGAAGCTTTCTTT
-	TRBV6-6	few	TRBJ2-5	CASSYSTVLGETQYF	TGTGCCAGCAGTTACTCGACTGTGCTAGGGGAGACCCAGTACTTC
-	TRBV27	-	TRBJ2-1	CASSLNGPSSYNEQFF	TGTGCCAGCAGTTTAAATGGCCCGAGCTCCTACAATGAGCAGTTCTTC
TRBD1	TRBV18	-	TRBJ1-2	CASSPAGTGLGYTF	TGTGCCAGCTCGCCCGCCGGGACAGGTCTTGGCTACACCTTC
TRBD2	TRBV15	once	TRBJ2-5	CATSRDRLAGGGETQYF	TGTGCCACCAGCAGAGATCGACTAGCGGGAGGAGGGGAGACCCAGTACTTC